Sequencing of this T cell receptor (beta chain) was carried out in a study of blood T cell repertoires in COVID-19. Study-level background: Researchers got acute and convalescent COVID-19 samples from the United States, Italy and Spain. The cDNA or gDNA used as material had been derived from T cells, B-cell-depleted T cells, or PBMCs.

Patients at the Seattle site were enrolled during active infection and followed longitudinally. In germline, CDR1 is MGHDK, CDR2 SYGVNS. V lost 4 bases and J lost 2, with 15 bases in between. This CDR3 contains 15 residues. Original handling: Amplifying reference gene primers gave estimates of nucleated cell counts. The data were produced by immunoSEQ multiplex PCR, yet TCRdb's version contains in-frame clones alone and is incomplete. Clone size and V and J calls were adopted from that table, with D and trimming inferred from the DNA. Here the sample spans 250,000 to 300,000 clones, roughly 92% being singletons.

The rearrangement links TRBV25-1 to TRBJ2-7; a possible D gene is TRBD2 (5 bases). Sequenced input: peripheral blood. The clonotype originates from a woman aged 30 to 39 with COVID-19, enrolled during active disease. The CDR3 DNA is TGTGCCAGCAGTGTGCTGGGCGGGCAGGCCTACGAGCAGTACTTC. This gives the protein CASSVLGGQAYEQYF.